The T cell receptor (beta chain) under discussion was sequenced for a study of T cells in Graves' hyperthyroidism and ophthalmopathy. The table lists this clonotype with many counts. Amplified regions were TCR beta CDR3 sequences from RNA transcripts. The HTBI primer set drove a first-round RT-PCR of the TCR CDR3. Via MiXCR, TCRdb re-called the multiplex PCR reads, giving one row per CDR3 protein. Found here are roughly 250,000 distinct CDR3 sequences, approximately 15% of them singletons; the top ten hold roughly 13%. Trimming left V 0 bases short and J 3 bases short, with 12 bases between. The germline V gene encodes CDR1 MGHRA and CDR2 YSYEKL. This CDR3 comprises 15 residues.

The source of this sequence is a woman between 35 and 50 years old with Graves' hyperthyroidism that later progressed to Graves' ophthalmopathy. Input material: blood. The rearrangement uses TRBV4-1 and TRBJ2-7; no definite D call. CDR3 DNA: TGCGCCAGCAGCCAAGATCTCCCGGTAGGCTACGAGCAGTACTTC. This sequence encodes CASSQDLPVGYEQYF.